This T cell receptor beta chain was identified during a study of blood T cell repertoires in COVID-19 (dated by TCRdb to 2019 to 2021). Study-level background: The collaborator samples originated in the United States, Italy and Spain and spanned the acute and convalescent phases of COVID-19. The material from the prospective study consisted of cDNA or gDNA derived from T cells, B-cell-depleted T cells, or PBMCs. Subjects who had been exposed to COVID-19, were actively infected with it, or had recovered from it provided the deeply sampled blood TCRbeta repertoires that made up the dataset. The repertoires were released in a freely available public database intended as a resource for research on the immune response to SARS-CoV-2. Samples came from the ongoing ImmuneRACE study (first 160 participants) plus 1,254 subjects from 6 global collaborators. Sample metadata almost always included a de-identified subject ID, COVID-19 status, age in years and sex. Where available, HLA class I and class II types were taken from metadata supplied by the sample provider and were not determined by assay-based typing. On the study overall, not on this receptor specifically: The amount of clinical and demographic metadata varied by source and participant and was provided uncurated.

The germline V gene provides CDR1 SGDLS and CDR2 YYNGEE. The CDR3 runs 15 residues from the cysteine to the phenylalanine. CDR3 DNA is the only sequence kept; it has 45 bases, read in frame from the first base. V is shortened by 3 bases, J by 4 bases, and the region joining them spans 14 bases. Each collaborating institution followed its own protocols to collect whole blood in K2EDTA tubes. Collaborator samples were shipped for TCRbeta analysis as frozen whole blood, isolated PBMCs, or DNA extracted from either sample type. TCRbeta CDR3 regions were amplified from genomic DNA using the immunoSEQ Assay, a bias-controlled multiplex PCR. From the authors' description of their analysis: The number of nucleated cells in each sample was estimated by amplification of reference gene primers within the assay. Sequence reads were collapsed and filtered to measure the absolute abundance of every unique TCRbeta CDR3 rearrangement. Productive Simpson clonality was computed per sample as the square root of Simpson's diversity index over productive rearrangements. TCRdb holds this immuneACCESS table with in-frame rearrangements only. Some clones are missing; in checked studies, unresolved V genes explain under half, and the rest has no known cause. The V and J calls and clone size were taken over from that table, and D and trimming were inferred from the DNA. This sample is represented by 150,000 to 200,000 clones; roughly 85% of them were singletons. 20% to 25% of the sample lies in the top ten.

In the case of this clone: This receptor's antigen is unknown. One base away there is no much larger clone; base qualities are not given.

The sample consisted of peripheral blood. The TCR comes from a man in his 60s with active or convalescent COVID-19. The chain is made from TRBV9 and TRBJ2-1; a tentative D call is TRBD2 (5 bases match). Here is the DNA: TGTGCCAGCAGCGATCAAAACGGGGATTACAATGAGCAGTTCTTC. The translation is CASSDQNGDYNEQFF.